These T cell receptor beta chains were read from a single sample in a study of OX40 agonist ivuxolimab in advanced cancers. Sequencing used immunoSEQ multiplex PCR; TCRdb keeps in-frame clones, though not all of them. The sample shows roughly 150,000 clones, around 94% of them seen only once. The material sequenced was CD4+ or CD8+ T cells sorted from blood, taken in a trial of the OX40 agonist ivuxolimab. The source is an adult with an advanced solid tumor such as melanoma, head and neck, liver or kidney cancer. The CDR3 runs from the conserved cysteine through the conserved F or W.

J gene	V gene	CDR3 protein
TRBJ1-5	TRBV15	CATSRGYQSEGGQPQHF
TRBJ1-2	TRBV7-9	CASSSQAMDYGYTF
TRBJ2-7	TRBV2	CASIRTPSPYEQYF
TRBJ1-1	TRBV6-6	CASSYSGGPNTEAFF
TRBJ1-1	TRBV5-6	CASSLGYLTGNTEAFF
TRBJ1-4	TRBV5-5	CASSPGVGQSDPTNEKLFF
TRBJ2-1	TRBV7-9	CASSLQTSGGEQFF
TRBJ2-5	TRBV7-6	CASSLLRDRDETQYF
TRBJ1-5	TRBV7-2	CASSLRLNQPQHF
TRBJ2-5	TRBV28	CASSLIRDPRRTQYF
TRBJ2-1	TRBV25-1	CASSDSSSYNEQFF
TRBJ1-2	TRBV19	CASSTYGQGGYGYTF
TRBJ1-6	TRBV4-3	CASSQDAQNLNSPLHF
TRBJ2-1	TRBV7-3	CASSRPGTSGRASYNEQFF